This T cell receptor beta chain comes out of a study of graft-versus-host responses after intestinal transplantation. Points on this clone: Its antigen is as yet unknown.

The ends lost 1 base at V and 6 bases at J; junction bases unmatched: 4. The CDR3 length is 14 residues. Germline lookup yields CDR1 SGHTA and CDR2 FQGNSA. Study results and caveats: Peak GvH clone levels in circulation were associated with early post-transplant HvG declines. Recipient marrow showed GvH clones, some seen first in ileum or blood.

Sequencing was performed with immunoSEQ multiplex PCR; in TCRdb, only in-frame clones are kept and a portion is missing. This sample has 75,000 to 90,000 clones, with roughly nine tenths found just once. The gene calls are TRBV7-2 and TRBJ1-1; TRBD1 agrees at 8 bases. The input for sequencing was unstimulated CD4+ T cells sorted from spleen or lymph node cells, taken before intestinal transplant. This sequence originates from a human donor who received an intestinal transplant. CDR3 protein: CASSLVTGDAEAFF. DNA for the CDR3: TGTGCCAGCAGCTTAGTGACAGGGGATGCTGAAGCTTTCTTT.